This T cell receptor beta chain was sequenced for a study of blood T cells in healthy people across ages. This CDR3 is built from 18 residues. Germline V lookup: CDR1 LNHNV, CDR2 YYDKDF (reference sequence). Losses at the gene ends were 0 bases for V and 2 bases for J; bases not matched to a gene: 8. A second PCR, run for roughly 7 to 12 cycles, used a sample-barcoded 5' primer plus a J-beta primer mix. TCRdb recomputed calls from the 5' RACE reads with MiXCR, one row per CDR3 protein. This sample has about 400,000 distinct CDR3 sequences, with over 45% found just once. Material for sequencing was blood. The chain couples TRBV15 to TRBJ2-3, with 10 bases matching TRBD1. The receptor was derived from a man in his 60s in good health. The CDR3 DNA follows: TGTGCCACCAGCAGAGATACCGGGACAGGGGTTAACACAGATACGCAGTATTTT. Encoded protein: CATSRDTGTGVNTDTQYF.